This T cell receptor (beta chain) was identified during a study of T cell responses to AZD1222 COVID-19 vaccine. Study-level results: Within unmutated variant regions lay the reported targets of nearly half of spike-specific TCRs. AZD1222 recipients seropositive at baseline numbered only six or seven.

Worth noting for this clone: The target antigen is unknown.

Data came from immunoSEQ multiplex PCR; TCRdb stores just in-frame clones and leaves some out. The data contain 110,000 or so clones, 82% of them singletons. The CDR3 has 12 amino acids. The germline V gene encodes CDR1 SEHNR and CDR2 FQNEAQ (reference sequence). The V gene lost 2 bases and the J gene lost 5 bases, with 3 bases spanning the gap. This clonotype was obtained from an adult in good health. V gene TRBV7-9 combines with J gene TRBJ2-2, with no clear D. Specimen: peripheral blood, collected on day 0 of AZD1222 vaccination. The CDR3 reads CASSLLTGELFF. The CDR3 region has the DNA TGTGCCAGCAGCTTATTAACCGGGGAGCTGTTTTTT. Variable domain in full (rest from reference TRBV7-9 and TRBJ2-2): DTGVSQNPRHKITKRGQNVTFRCDPISEHNRLYWYRQTLGQGPEFLTYFQNEAQLEKSRLLSDRFSAERPKGSFSTLEIQRTEQGDSAMYLCASSLLTGELFFGEGSRLTVL.